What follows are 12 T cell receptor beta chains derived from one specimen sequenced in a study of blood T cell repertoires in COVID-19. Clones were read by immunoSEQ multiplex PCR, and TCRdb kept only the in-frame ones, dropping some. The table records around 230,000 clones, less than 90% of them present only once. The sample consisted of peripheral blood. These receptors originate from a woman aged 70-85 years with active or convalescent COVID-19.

The CDR3 reads CASSALAPLTGRQPQHF. The DNA for the CDR3 is TGTGCCAGCAGCGCCCTAGCCCCACTGACAGGTCGGCAGCCCCAGCATTTT. The chain recombines TRBV5-8 with TRBJ1-5, with a possible D match to TRBD1 (6 bases). V lost 4 bases and J 7 bases, leaving 24 bases between the germline ends. The CDR3 has 17 amino acids. Germline V gene sequence: CDR1 SGHTS, CDR2 YDEGEE.

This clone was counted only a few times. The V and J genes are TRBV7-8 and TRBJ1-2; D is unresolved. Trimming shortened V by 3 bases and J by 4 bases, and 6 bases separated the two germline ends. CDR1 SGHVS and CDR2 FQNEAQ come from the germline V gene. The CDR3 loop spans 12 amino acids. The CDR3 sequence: CASSLSIYGYTF. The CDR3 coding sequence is TGTGCCAGCAGCTTGTCCATCTATGGCTACACCTTC. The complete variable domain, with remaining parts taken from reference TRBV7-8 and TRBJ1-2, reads GAGVSQSPRYKVAKRGQDVALRCDPISGHVSLFWYQQALGQGPEFLTYFQNEAQLDKSGLPSDRFFAERPEGSVSTLKIQRTQQEDSAVYLCASSLSIYGYTFGSGTRLTVV.

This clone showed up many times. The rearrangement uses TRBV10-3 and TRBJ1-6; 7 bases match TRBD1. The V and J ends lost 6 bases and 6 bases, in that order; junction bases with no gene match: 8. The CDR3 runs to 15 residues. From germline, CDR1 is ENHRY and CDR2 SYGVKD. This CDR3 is CAISLGQRSNSPLHF. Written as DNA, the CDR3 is TGTGCCATCAGCCTGGGACAGAGAAGTAATTCACCCCTCCACTTT.

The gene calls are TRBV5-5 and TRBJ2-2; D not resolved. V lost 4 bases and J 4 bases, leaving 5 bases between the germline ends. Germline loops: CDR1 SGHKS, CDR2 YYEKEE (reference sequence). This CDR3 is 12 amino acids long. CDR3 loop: CASSQRTGELFF. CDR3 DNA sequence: TGTGCCAGCAGCCAGCGCACCGGGGAGCTGTTTTTT.

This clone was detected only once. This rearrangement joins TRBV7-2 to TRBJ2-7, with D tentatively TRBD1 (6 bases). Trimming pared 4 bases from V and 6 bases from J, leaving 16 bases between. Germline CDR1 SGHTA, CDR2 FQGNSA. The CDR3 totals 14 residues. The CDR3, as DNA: TGTGCCAGCAGCTATTCGGGGCCAGGGGTCGAGCAGTACTTC. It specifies CASSYSGPGVEQYF.

In DNA form, the CDR3 reads TGCGCCAGCAGCTCGGCCGGGACAAATAACTATGGCTACACCTTC. Protein: CASSSAGTNNYGYTF. The J gene is TRBJ1-2, the V gene TRBV5-1; tentative D call: TRBD1 (6 bases). The germline CDR1 and CDR2 sequences are SGHRS and YFSETQ. The V end lost 3 bases, the J end lost 1 base, and 13 bases lay between the germline ends. The CDR3 covers 15 residues.

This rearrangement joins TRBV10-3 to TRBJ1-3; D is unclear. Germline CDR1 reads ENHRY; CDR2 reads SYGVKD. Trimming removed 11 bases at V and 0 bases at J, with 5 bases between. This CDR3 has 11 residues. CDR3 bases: TGTGCCCTTAGCTCTGGAAACACCATATATTTT. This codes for CALSSGNTIYF.

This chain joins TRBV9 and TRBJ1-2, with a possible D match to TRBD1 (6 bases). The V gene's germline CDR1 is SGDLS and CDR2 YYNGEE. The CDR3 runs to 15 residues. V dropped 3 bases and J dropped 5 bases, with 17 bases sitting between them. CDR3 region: CASSALLDSAYGYTF. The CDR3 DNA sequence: TGTGCCAGCAGCGCCCTCCTGGACAGCGCTTATGGCTACACCTTC.

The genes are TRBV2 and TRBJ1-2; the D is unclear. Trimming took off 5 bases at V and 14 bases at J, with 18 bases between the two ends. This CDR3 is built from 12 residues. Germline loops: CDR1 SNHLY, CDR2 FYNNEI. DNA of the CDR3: TGTGCCAGCAGTCGCTCTACTATGGCTAAGACCTTC. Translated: CASSRSTMAKTF.

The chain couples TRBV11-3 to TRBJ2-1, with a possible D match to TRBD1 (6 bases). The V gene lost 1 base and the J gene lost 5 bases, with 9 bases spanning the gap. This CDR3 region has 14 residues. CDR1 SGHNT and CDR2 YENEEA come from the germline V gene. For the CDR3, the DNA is TGTGCCAGCAGCTTAGGGCACAGGGACAATGAGCAGTTCTTC. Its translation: CASSLGHRDNEQFF.

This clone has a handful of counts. The CDR3: CASSFGLAGTTETQYF. In DNA form, the CDR3 reads TGTGCCAGCAGCTTTGGACTAGCGGGGACTACAGAGACCCAGTACTTC. This rearrangement joins TRBV11-1 to TRBJ2-5; 12 nucleotides line up with TRBD2. CDR3 size: 16 residues. V dropped 3 bases and J dropped 4; count of bases not matched to a gene: 6. The germline gives CDR1 SGHAT, CDR2 FQDESV (reference sequence).

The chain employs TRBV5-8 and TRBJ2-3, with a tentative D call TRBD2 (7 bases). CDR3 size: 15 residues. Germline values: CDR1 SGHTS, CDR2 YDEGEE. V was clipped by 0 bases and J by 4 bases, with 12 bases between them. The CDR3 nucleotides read TGTGCCAGCAGCTTGGACGGGGGGCTGGCAGATACGCAGTATTTT. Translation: CASSLDGGLADTQYF.